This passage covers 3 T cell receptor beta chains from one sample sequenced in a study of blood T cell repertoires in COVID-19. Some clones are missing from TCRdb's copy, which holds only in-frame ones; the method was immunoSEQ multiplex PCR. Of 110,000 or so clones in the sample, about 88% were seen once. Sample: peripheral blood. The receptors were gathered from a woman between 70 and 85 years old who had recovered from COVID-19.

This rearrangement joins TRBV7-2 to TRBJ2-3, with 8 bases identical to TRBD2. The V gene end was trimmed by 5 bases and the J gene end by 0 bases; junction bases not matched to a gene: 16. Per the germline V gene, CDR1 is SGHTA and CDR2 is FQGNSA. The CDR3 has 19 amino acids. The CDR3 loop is CASSHPGRGGPHSTDTQYF. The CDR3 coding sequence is TGTGCCAGCAGCCATCCCGGGCGCGGGGGGCCCCATAGCACAGATACGCAGTATTTT.

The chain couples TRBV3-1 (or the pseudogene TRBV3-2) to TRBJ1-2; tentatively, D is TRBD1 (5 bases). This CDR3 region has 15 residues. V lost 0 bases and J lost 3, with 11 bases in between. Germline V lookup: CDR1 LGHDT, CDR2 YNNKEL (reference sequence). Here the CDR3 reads CASSQESLGDYGYTF. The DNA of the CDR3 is TGTGCCAGCAGCCAAGAAAGTTTAGGGGACTATGGCTACACCTTC.

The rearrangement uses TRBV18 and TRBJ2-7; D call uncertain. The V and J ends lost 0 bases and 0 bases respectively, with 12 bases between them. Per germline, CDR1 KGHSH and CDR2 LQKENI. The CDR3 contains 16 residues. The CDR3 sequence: CASSPPARQSSYEQYF. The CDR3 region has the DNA TGTGCCAGCTCACCACCGGCCCGTCAGTCCTCCTACGAGCAGTACTTC. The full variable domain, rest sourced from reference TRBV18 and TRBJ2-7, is NAGVMQNPRHLVRRRGQEARLRCSPMKGHSHVYWYRQLPEEGLKFMVYLQKENIIDESGMPKERFSAEFPKEGPSILRIQQVVRGDSAAYFCASSPPARQSSYEQYFGPGTRLTVT.